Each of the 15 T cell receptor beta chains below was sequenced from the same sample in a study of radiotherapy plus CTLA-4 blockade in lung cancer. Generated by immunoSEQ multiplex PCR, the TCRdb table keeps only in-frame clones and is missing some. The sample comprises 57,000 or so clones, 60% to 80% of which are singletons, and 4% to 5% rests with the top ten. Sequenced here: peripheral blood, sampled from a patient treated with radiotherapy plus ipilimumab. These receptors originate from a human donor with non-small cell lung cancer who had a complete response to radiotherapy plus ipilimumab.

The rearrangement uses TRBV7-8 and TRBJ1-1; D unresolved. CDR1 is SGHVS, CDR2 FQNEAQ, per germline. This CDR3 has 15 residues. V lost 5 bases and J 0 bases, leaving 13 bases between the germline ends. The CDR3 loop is CASSARPGMNTEAFF. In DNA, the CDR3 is TGTGCCAGCAGCGCTCGTCCAGGTATGAACACTGAAGCTTTCTTT.

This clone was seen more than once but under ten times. The CDR3 is CASSQDVGVYEQYV. CDR3 bases: TGCGCCAGCAGCCAAGATGTTGGGGTCTACGAGCAGTACGTC. J is TRBJ2-7 and V is TRBV4-1, with D uncertain. Germline V gene data show CDR1 as MGHRA and CDR2 as YSYEKL. V lost 0 bases and J 3 bases, leaving 9 bases between the germline ends. The CDR3 has 14 residues.

The DNA for the CDR3 is TGCGCCAGCAGATTTACATTTGATCAGCCCCAGCATTTT. This sequence encodes CASRFTFDQPQHF. The genes are TRBV10-2 and TRBJ1-5, with D unresolved. Trimming left V 6 bases short and J 5 bases short, with 11 bases between. Per germline, CDR1 WSHSY and CDR2 SAAADI. The CDR3 covers 13 residues.

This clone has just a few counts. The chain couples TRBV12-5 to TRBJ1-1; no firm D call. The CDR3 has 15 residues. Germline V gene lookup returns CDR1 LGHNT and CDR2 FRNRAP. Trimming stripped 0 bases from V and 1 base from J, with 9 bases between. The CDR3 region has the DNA TGTGCTAGTGGTTTGGTACTGGGGAGGAACACTGAAGCTTTCTTT. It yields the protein CASGLVLGRNTEAFF.

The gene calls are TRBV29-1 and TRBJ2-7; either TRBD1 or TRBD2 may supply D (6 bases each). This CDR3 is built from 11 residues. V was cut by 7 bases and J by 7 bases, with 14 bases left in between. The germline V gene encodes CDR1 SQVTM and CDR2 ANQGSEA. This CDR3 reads CSGGALMEQYF. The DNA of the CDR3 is TGCAGCGGGGGGGCACTTATGGAGCAGTACTTC.

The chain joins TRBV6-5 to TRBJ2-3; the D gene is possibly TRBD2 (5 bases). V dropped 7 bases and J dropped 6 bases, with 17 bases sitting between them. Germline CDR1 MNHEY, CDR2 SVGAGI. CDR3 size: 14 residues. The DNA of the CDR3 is TGTGCCAGCACCAGCAGGCCTAGCTGGGATACGCAGTATTTT. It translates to CASTSRPSWDTQYF.

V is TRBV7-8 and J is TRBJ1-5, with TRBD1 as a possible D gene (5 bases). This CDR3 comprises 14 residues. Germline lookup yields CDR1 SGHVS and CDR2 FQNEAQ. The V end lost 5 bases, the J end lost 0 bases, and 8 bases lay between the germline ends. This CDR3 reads CASSKDNSNQPQHF. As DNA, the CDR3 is TGTGCCAGCAGCAAGGACAATAGCAATCAGCCCCAGCATTTT.

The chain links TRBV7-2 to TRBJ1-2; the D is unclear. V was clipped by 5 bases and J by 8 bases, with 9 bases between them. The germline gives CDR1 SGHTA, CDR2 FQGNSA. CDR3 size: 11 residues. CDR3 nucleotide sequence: TGTGCCAGCAGCCCAGTAAACGGCTACACCTTC. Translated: CASSPVNGYTF. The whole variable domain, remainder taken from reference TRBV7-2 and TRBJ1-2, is GAGVSQSPSNKVTEKGKDVELRCDPISGHTALYWYRQSLGQGLEFLIYFQGNSAPDKSGLPSDRFSAERTGGSVSTLTIQRTQQEDSAVYLCASSPVNGYTFGSGTRLTVV.

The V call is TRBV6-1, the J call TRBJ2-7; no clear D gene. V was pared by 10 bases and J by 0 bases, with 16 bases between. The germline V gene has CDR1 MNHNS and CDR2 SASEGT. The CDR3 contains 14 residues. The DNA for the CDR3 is TGTGCCACCGTACCCAACCTTAGCTCCTACGAGCAGTACGTC. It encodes CATVPNLSSYEQYV.

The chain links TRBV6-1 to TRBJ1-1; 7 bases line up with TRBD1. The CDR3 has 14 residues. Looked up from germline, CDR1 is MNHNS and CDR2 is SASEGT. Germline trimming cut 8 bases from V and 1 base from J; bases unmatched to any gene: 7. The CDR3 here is CASRRDSGNTEAFF. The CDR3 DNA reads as TGTGCCAGCCGCCGGGACAGTGGGAACACTGAAGCTTTCTTT.

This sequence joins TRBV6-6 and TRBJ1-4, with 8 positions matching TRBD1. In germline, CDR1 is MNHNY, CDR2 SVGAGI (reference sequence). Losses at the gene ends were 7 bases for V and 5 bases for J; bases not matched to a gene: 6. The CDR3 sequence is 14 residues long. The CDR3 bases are TGTGCCAGCACCCAGGGGGCCTTAAATGAAAAACTGTTTTTT. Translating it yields CASTQGALNEKLFF.

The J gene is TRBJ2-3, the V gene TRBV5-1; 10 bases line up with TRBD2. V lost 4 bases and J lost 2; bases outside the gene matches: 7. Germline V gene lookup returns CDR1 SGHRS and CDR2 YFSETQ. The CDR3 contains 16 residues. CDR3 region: CASSEGTSEFTDTQYF. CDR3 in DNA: TGCGCCAGCAGCGAAGGGACTAGCGAGTTCACAGATACGCAGTATTTT.

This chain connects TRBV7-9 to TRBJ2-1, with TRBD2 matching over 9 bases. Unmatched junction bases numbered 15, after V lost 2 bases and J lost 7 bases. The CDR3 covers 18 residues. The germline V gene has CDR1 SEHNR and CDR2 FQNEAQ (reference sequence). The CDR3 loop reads CASSLPRLGRGGLNEQFF. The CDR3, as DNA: TGTGCCAGCAGCTTACCCCGCCTGGGGCGGGGGGGCCTAAATGAGCAGTTCTTC. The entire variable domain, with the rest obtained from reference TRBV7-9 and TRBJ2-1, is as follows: DTGVSQNPRHKITKRGQNVTFRCDPISEHNRLYWYRQTLGQGPEFLTYFQNEAQLEKSRLLSDRFSAERPKGSFSTLEIQRTEQGDSAMYLCASSLPRLGRGGLNEQFFGPGTRLTVL.

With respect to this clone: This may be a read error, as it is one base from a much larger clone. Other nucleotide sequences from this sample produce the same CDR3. The CDR3 bases are TGTGCCAGCAGTCGAGAACAGATGAACACTGAAGCTTTCTTT. As protein: CASSREQMNTEAFF. This chain joins TRBV7-9 and TRBJ1-1; no definite D call. The V and J ends lost 6 bases and 0 bases respectively, with 11 bases between them. Germline lookup yields CDR1 SEHNR and CDR2 FQNEAQ (reference sequence). This CDR3 is built from 14 residues.

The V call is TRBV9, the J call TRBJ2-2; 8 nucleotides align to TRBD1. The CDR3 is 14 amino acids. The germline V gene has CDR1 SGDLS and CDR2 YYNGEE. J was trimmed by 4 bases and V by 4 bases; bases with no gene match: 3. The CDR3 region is CASSRGQGTGELFF. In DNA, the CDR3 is TGTGCCAGCAGCCGCGGACAGGGCACCGGGGAGCTGTTTTTT.